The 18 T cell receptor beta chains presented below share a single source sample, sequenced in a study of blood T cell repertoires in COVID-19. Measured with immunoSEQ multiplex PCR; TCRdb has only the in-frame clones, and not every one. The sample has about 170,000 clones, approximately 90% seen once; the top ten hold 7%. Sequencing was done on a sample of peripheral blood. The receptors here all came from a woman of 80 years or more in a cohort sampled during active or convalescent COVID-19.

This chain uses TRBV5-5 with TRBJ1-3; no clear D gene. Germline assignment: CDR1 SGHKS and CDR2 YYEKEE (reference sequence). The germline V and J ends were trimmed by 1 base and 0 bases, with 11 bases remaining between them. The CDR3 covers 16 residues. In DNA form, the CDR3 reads TGTGCCAGCAGCTTGAATGCTGACTTCTCTGGAAACACCATATATTTT. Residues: CASSLNADFSGNTIYF.

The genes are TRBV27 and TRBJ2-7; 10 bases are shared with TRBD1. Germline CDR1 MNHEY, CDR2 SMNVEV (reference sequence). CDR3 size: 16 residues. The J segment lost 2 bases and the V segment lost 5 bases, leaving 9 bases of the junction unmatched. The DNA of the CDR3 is TGTGCCAGCAGTCAAGCCGCCGGGACAGGGGCCTACGAGCAGTACTTC. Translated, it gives CASSQAAGTGAYEQYF.

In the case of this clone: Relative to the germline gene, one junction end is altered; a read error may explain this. CDR3 DNA sequence: TGTGCCAGCAGCTTATTAGGACAGGTAGGGGATTTC. Its translation is CASSLLGQVGDF. V and J are TRBV11-2 and TRBJ2-7, with 7 bases aligning to TRBD1. CDR1 is SGHAT and CDR2 is FQNNGV in the germline V gene. The CDR3 runs to 12 residues.

The CDR3 sequence: CASSYGGDRGYTF. For the CDR3, the DNA is TGTGCCAGCAGTTACGGGGGGGATCGAGGCTACACCTTC. V usage is TRBV6-5 and J usage is TRBJ1-2; D is possibly TRBD1 (5 bases). Germline loops: CDR1 MNHEY, CDR2 SVGAGI. The ends were cut back, 2 bases at V and 8 bases at J, with 12 bases in the middle. The CDR3 extends over 13 amino acids.

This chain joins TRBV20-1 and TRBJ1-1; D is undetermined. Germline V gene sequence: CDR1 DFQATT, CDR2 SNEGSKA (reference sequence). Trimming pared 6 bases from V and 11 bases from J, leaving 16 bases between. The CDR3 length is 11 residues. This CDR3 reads CSASLGSKAFF. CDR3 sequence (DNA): TGCAGTGCCTCCTTGGGGAGTAAGGCTTTCTTT.

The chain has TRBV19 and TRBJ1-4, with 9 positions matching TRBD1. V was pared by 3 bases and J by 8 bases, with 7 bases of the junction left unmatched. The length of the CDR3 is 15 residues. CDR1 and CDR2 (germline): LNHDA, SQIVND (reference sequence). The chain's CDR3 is CASSIPTGGSEKLFF. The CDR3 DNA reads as TGTGCCAGTAGTATCCCGACAGGGGGGTCAGAAAAACTGTTTTTT. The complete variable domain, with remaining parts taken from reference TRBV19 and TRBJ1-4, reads DGGITQSPKYLFRKEGQNVTLSCEQNLNHDAMYWYRQDPGQGLRLIYYSQIVNDFQKGDIAEGYSVSREKKESFPLTVTSAQKNPTAFYLCASSIPTGGSEKLFFGSGTQLSVL.

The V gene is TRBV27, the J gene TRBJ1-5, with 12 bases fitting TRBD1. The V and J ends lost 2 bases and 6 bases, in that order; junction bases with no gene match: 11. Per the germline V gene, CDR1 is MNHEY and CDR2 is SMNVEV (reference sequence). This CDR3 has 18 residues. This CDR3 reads CASSLTRGQGARGQPQHF. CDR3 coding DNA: TGTGCCAGCAGTTTAACTCGGGGACAGGGGGCGCGAGGTCAGCCCCAGCATTTT.

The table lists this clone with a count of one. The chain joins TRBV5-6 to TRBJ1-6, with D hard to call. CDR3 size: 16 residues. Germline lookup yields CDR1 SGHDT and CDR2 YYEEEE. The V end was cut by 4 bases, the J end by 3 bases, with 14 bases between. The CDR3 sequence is CASSPKAGVYNSPLHF. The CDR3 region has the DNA TGTGCCAGCAGCCCGAAGGCAGGCGTCTATAATTCACCCCTCCACTTT.

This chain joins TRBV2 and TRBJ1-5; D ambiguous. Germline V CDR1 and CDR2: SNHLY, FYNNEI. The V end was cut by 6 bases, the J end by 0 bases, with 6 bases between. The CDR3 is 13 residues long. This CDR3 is CASSGYSNQPQHF. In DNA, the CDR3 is TGTGCCAGCAGCGGGTATAGCAATCAGCCCCAGCATTTT. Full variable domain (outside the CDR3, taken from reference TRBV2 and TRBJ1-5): EPEVTQTPSHQVTQMGQEVILRCVPISNHLYFYWYRQILGQKVEFLVSFYNNEISEKSEIFDDQFSVERPDGSNFTLKIRSTKLEDSAMYFCASSGYSNQPQHFGDGTRLSIL.

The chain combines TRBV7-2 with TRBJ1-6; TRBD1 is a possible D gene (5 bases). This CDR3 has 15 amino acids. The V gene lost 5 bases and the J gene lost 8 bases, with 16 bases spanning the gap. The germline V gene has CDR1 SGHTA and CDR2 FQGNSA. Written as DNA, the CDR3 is TGTGCCAGCAGCATCAGGTTAGGGGATCATTCACCCCTCCACTTT. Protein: CASSIRLGDHSPLHF.

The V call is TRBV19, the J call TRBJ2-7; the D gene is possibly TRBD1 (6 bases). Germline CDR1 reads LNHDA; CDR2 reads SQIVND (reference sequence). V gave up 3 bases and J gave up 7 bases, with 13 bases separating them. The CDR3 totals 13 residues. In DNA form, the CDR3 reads TGTGCCAGTAGTATTCAAGCCAGGGGTGAGCAGTACTTC. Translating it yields CASSIQARGEQYF.

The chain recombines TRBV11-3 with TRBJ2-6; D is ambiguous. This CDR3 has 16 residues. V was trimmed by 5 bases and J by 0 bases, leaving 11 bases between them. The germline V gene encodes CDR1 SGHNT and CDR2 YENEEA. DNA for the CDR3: TGTGCCAGCAGCCCCCGCCTTAGCTCTGGGGCCAACGTCCTGACTTTC. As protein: CASSPRLSSGANVLTF.

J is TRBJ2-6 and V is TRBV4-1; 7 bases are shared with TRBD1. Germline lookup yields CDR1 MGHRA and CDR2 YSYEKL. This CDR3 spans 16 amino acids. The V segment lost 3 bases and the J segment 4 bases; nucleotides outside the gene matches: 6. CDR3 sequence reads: CASSHDRVEGANVLTF. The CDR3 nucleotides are TGCGCCAGCAGCCATGACAGGGTTGAGGGGGCCAACGTCCTGACTTTC.

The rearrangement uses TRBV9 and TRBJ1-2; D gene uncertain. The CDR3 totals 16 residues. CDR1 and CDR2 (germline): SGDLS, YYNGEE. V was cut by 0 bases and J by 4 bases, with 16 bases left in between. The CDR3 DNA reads TGTGCCAGCAGCGTAGGAAGGAGCCCCAACCCCTATGGCTACACCTTC. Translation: CASSVGRSPNPYGYTF.

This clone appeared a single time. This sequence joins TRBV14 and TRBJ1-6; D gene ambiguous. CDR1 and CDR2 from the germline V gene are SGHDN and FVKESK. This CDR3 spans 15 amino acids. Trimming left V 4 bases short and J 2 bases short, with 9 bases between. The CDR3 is CASSRQDAYNSPLHF. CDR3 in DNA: TGTGCCAGCAGCCGCCAGGATGCCTATAATTCACCCCTCCACTTT.

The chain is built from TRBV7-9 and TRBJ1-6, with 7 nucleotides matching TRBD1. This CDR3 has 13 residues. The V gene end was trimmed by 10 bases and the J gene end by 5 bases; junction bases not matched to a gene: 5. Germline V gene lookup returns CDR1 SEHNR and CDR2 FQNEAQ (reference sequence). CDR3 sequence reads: CATKGADNSPLHF. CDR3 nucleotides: TGTGCCACTAAGGGGGCAGATAATTCACCCCTCCACTTT.

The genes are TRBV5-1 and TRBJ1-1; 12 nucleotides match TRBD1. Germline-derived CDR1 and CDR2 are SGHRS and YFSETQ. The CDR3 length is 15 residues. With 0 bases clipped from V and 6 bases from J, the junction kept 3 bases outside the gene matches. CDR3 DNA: TGCGCCAGCAGCTTGGAGGGACAGGGGGCCTCTGAAGCTTTCTTT. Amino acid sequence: CASSLEGQGASEAFF.

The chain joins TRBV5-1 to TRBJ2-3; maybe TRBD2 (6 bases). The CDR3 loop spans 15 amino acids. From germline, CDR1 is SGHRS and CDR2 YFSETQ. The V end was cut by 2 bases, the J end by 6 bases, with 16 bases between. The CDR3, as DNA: TGCGCCAGCAGCTTATTCAGTACGGGGGAGGATACGCAGTATTTT. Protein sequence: CASSLFSTGEDTQYF.